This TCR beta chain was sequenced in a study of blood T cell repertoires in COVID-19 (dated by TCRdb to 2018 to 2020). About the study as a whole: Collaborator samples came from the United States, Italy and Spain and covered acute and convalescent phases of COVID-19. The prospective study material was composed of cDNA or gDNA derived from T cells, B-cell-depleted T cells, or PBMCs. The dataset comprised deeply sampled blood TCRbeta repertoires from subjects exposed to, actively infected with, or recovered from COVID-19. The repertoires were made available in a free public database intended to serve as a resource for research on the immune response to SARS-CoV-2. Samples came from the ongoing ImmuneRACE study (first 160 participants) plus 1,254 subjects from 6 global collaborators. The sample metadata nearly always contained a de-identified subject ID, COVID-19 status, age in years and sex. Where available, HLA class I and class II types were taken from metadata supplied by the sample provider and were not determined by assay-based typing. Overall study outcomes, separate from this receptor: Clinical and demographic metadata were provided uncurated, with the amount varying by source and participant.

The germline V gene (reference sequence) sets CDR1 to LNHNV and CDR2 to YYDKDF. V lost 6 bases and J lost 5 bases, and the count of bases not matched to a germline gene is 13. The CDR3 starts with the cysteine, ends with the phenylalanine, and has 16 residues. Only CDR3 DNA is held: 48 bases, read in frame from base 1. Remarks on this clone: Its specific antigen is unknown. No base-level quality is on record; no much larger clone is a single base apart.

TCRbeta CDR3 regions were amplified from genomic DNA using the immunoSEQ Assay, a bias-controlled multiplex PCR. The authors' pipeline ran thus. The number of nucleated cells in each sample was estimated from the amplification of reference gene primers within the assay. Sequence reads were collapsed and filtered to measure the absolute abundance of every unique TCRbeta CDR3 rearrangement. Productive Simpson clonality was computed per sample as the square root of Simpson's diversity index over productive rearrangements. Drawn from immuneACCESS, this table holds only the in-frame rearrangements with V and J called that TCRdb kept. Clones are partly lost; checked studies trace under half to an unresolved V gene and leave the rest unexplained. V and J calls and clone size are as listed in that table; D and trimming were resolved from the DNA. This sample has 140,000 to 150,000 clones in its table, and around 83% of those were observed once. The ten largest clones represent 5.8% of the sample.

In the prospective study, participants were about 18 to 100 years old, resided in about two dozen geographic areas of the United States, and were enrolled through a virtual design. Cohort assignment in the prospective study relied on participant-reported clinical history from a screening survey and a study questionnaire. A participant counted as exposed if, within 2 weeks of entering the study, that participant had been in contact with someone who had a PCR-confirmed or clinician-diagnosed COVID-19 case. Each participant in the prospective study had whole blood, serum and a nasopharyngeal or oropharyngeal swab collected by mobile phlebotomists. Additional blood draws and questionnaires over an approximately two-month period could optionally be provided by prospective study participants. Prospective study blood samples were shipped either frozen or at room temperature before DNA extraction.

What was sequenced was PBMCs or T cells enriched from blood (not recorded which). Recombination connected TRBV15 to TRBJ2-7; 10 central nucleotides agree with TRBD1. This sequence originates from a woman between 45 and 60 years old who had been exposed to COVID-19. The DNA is TGTGCCACCAGTGGACCAGGGACAGGGGTCCGCCACGAGCAGTACTTC. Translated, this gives CATSGPGTGVRHEQYF. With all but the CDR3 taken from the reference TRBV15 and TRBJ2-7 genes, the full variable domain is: DAMVIQNPRYQVTQFGKPVTLSCSQTLNHNVMYWYQQKSSQAPKLLFHYYDKDFNNEADTPDNFQSRRPNTSFCFLDIRSPGLGDTAMYLCATSGPGTGVRHEQYFGPGTRLTVT.